These 9 T cell receptor beta chains came from one sample sequenced in a study of blood T cell repertoires in COVID-19. This table comes from immunoSEQ multiplex PCR, and its TCRdb copy is limited to in-frame clones, with some not included. The sample includes under 250,000 clones, approximately 80% seen only once; the top ten take about 9.6%. Sequences were obtained from peripheral blood. The receptors derive from an elderly man with acute or convalescent COVID-19.

The chain is built from TRBV3-1 (or the pseudogene TRBV3-2) and TRBJ1-5; D is uncertain. The germline CDR1 and CDR2 sequences are LGHDT and YNNKEL (reference sequence). V gave up 5 bases and J gave up 6 bases, with 14 bases separating them. CDR3 length: 14 residues. CDR3 amino acids: CASSSAGLGQPQHF. CDR3 bases: TGTGCCAGCAGCTCAGCGGGGTTGGGTCAGCCCCAGCATTTT.

This rearrangement joins TRBV18 to TRBJ2-7; D is uncertain. V was clipped by 3 bases and J by 2 bases, with 11 bases between them. The CDR3 is 14 amino acids. From germline, CDR1 is KGHSH and CDR2 LQKENI. As DNA, the CDR3 is TGTGCCAGCTCACCGTCCCGCAGGACCTACGAGCAGTACTTC. This encodes CASSPSRRTYEQYF.

V gene TRBV27 combines with J gene TRBJ1-5, with 10 bases aligning to TRBD1. The CDR3 contains 15 residues. The V gene end was trimmed by 4 bases and the J gene end by 6 bases; junction bases not matched to a gene: 6. In germline, CDR1 is MNHEY, CDR2 SMNVEV (reference sequence). In DNA, the CDR3 is TGTGCCAGCAGTTCCCGGACAGGGGGTGCTCAGCCCCAGCATTTT. This encodes CASSSRTGGAQPQHF.

In nucleotides, the CDR3 is TGTGCCAGCAGCTTGGTGGCCAGGGGCGGAGATGGAAACACCATATATTTT. This codes for CASSLVARGGDGNTIYF. The chain couples TRBV5-5 to TRBJ1-3; possible D gene TRBD1, 6 bases. V shed 0 bases and J shed 3 bases, with 16 bases lying between them. Germline V gives CDR1 SGHKS, CDR2 YYEKEE (reference sequence). The CDR3 consists of 17 residues.

The rearrangement joins TRBV6-5 to TRBJ2-7; no clear D gene. Germline V gene lookup returns CDR1 MNHEY and CDR2 SVGAGI. Trimming left V 7 bases short and J 3 bases short, with 16 bases between. The CDR3 is made up of 14 amino acids. This CDR3 reads CASIQDNKNYEQYF. The CDR3 bases are TGTGCCAGCATCCAGGATAATAAGAACTACGAGCAGTACTTC.

This chain connects TRBV6-5 to TRBJ1-6; D not resolved. Deletions cut 0 bases from V and 10 bases from J, with 13 bases between. Per the germline V gene, CDR1 is MNHEY and CDR2 is SVGAGI. The CDR3 is made up of 15 amino acids. CDR3 sequence: CASSYSGPPNSPLHF. For the CDR3, the DNA is TGTGCCAGCAGTTACTCTGGGCCGCCAAACTCACCCCTCCACTTT.

This clone was found a few times. The chain joins TRBV11-3 to TRBJ1-2, with 7 bases that match TRBD1. The germline gives CDR1 SGHNT, CDR2 YENEEA. Germline trimming cut 0 bases from V and 5 bases from J; bases unmatched to any gene: 12. There are 17 residues in the CDR3. The CDR3 here is CASSLETGAPFRYGYTF. Here the CDR3 DNA reads TGTGCCAGCAGCTTAGAAACAGGGGCCCCATTTCGGTATGGCTACACCTTC.

The chain links TRBV29-1 to TRBJ2-1, with a tentative D call TRBD1 (5 bases). The CDR3 runs to 11 residues. V lost 1 base to trimming and J lost 10 bases, with 8 bases between them. Germline assignment: CDR1 SQVTM and CDR2 ANQGSEA. The chain's CDR3 is CSVEVYREQFF. The DNA for the CDR3 is TGCAGCGTTGAAGTATACAGGGAGCAGTTCTTC.

This clone was seen a single time. V usage is TRBV27 and J usage is TRBJ2-2; D is possibly TRBD2 (7 bases). The CDR3 sequence is 14 residues long. The germline V and J ends were trimmed by 2 bases and 6 bases, with 10 bases remaining between them. In germline, CDR1 is MNHEY, CDR2 SMNVEV (reference sequence). As DNA, the CDR3 is TGTGCCAGCAGTTTAGGGGGGGCCCCCGGGGAGCTGTTTTTT. Its translation is CASSLGGAPGELFF.